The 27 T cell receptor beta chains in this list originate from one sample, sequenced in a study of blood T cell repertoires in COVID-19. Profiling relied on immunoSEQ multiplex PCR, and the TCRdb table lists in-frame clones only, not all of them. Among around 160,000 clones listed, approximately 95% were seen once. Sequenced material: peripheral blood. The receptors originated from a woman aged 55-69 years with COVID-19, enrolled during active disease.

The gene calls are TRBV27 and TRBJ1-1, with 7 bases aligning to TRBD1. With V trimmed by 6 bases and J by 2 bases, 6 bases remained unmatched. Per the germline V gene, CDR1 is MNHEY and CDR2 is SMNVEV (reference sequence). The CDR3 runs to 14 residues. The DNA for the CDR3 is TGTGCCAGCAGGGCTGACAGGGCCAACACTGAAGCTTTCTTT. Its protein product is CASRADRANTEAFF.

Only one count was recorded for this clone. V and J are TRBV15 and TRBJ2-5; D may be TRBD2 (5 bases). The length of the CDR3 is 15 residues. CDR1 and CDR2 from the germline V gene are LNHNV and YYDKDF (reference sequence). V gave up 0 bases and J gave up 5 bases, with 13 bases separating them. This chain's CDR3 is CATSRDPGKWETQYF. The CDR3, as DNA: TGTGCCACCAGCAGAGATCCGGGGAAATGGGAGACCCAGTACTTC.

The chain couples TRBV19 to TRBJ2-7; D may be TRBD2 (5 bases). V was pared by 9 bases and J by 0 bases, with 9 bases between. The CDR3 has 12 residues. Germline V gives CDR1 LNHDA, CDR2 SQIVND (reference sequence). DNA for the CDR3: TGTGCCAGCAGTCGGGGCTCCTACGAGCAGTACTTC. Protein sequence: CASSRGSYEQYF.

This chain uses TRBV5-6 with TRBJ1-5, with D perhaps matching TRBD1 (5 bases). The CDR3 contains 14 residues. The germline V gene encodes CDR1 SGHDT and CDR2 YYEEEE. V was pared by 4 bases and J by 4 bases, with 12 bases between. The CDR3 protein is CASSPGGGNQPQHF. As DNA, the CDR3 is TGTGCCAGCAGCCCCGGGGGGGGGAATCAGCCCCAGCATTTT.

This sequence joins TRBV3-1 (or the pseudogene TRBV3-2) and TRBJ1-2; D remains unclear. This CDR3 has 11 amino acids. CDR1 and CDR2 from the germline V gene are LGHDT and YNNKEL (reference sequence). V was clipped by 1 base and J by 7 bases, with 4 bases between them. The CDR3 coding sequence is TGTGCCAGCAGCCAAGGAGGTGGCTACACCTTC. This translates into CASSQGGGYTF.

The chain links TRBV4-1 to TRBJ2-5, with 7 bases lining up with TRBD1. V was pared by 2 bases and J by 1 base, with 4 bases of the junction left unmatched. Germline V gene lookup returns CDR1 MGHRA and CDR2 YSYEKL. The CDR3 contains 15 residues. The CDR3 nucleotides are TGCGCCAGCAGCCAAAGCGACAGGGTCCAAGAGACCCAGTACTTC. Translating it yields CASSQSDRVQETQYF.

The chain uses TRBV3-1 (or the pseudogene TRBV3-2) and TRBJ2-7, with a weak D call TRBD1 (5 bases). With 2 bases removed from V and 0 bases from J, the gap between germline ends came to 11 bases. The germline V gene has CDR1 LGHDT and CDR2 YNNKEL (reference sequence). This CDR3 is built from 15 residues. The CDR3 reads CASSQQGTPSYEQYF. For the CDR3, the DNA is TGTGCCAGCAGCCAACAGGGTACACCCTCCTACGAGCAGTACTTC.

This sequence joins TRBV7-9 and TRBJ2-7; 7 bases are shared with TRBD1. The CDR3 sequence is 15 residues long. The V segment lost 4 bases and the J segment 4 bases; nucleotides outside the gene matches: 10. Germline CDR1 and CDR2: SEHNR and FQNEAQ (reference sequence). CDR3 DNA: TGTGCCAGCAGCTCTAGTTGGGGCAGGGGGTACGAGCAGTACTTC. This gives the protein CASSSSWGRGYEQYF.

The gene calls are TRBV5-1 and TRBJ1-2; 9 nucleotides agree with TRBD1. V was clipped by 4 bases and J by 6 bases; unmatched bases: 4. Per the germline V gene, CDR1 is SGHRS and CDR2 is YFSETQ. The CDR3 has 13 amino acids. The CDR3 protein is CASSPGTGNGYTF. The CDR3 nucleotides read TGCGCCAGCAGCCCCGGGACAGGGAATGGCTACACCTTC.

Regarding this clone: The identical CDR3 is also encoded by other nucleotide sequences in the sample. The CDR3 coding sequence is TGCGCCAGCAGCTTGACAGGGGACTCCTACAATGAGCAGTTCTTC. It yields the protein CASSLTGDSYNEQFF. The V gene is TRBV5-1, the J gene TRBJ2-1, with TRBD1 identical over 7 bases. From germline, CDR1 is SGHRS and CDR2 YFSETQ. The CDR3 totals 15 residues. J gave up 0 bases and V 1 base, and 1 base lay outside the gene matches.

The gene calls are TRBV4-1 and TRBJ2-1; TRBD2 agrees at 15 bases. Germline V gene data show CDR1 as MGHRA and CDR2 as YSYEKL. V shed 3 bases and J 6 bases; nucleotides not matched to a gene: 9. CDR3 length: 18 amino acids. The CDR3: CASSHQGLAGGPRNEQFF. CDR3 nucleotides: TGCGCCAGCAGCCACCAAGGACTAGCGGGGGGGCCTCGCAATGAGCAGTTCTTC.

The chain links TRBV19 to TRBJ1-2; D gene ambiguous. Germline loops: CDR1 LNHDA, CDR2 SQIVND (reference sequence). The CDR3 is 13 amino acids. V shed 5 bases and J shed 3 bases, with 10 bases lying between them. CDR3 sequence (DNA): TGTGCCAGTAGTCCAAGACAAGACTATGGCTACACCTTC. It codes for CASSPRQDYGYTF.

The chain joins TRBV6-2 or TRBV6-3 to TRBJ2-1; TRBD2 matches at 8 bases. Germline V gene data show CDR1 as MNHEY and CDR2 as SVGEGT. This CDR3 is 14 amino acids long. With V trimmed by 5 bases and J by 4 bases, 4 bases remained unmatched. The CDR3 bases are TGTGCCAGCAGTCAGGGACTAGTTTACAATGAGCAGTTCTTC. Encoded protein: CASSQGLVYNEQFF.

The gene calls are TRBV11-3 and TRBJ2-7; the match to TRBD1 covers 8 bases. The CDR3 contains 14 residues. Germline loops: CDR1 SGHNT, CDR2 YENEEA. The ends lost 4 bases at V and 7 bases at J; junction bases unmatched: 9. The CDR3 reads CASSSQGANGEQYF. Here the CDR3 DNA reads TGTGCCAGCAGCTCGCAGGGGGCGAACGGAGAGCAGTACTTC.

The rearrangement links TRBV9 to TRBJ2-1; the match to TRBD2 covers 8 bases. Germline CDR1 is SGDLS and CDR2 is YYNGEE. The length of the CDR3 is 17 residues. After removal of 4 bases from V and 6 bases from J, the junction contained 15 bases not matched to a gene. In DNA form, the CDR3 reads TGTGCCAGCAGCCCCGGGGTAGCGGGGAGTAGAGGCAATGAGCAGTTCTTC. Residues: CASSPGVAGSRGNEQFF.

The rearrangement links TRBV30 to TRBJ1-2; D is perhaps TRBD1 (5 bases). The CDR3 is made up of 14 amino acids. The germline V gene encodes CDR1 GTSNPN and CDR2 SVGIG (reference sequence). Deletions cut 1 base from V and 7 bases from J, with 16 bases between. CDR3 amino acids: CAWSGQRVGTGYTF. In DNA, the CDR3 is TGTGCCTGGAGTGGACAGCGTGTAGGTACTGGCTACACCTTC.

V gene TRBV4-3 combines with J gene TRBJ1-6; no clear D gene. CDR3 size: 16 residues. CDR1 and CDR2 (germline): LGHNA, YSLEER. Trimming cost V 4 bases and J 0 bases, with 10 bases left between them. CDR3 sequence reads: CASSLTVNSYNSPLHF. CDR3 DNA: TGCGCCAGCAGCCTTACAGTGAACTCCTATAATTCACCCCTCCACTTT.

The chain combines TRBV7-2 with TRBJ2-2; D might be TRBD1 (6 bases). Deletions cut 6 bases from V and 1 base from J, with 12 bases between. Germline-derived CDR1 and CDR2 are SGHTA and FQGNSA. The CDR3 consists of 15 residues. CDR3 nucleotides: TGTGCCAGCAGATATATACAGGGGAACACCGGGGAGCTGTTTTTT. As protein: CASRYIQGNTGELFF.

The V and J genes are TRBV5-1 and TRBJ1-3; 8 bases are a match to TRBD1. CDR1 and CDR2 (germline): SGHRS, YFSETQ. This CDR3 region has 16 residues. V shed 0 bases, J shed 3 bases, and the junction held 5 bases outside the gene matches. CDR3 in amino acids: CASSLEAGGSGNTIYF. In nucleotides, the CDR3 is TGCGCCAGCAGCTTGGAGGCAGGGGGCAGTGGAAACACCATATATTTT. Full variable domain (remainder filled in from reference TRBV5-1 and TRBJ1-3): KAGVTQTPRYLIKTRGQQVTLSCSPISGHRSVSWYQQTPGQGLQFLFEYFSETQRNKGNFPGRFSGRQFSNSRSEMNVSTLELGDSALYLCASSLEAGGSGNTIYFGEGSWLTVV.

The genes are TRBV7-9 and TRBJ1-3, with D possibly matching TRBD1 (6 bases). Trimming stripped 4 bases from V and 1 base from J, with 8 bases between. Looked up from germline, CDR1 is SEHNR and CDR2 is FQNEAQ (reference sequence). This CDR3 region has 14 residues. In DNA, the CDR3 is TGTGCCAGCAGCTCACAGGGATCTGGAAACACCATATATTTT. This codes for CASSSQGSGNTIYF.

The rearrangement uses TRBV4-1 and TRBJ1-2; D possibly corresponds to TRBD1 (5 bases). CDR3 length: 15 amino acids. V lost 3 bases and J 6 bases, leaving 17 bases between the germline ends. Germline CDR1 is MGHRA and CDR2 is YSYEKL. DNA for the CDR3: TGCGCCAGCAGCCAGCCCGGGACGCGGGAGAATGGCTACACCTTC. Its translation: CASSQPGTRENGYTF.

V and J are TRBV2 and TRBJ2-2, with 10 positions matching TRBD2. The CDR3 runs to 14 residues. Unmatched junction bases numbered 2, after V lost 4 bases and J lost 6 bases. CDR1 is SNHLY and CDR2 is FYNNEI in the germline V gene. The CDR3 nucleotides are TGTGCCAGCAGTGTACTAGCGGGGTCCGGGGAGCTGTTTTTT. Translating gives CASSVLAGSGELFF.

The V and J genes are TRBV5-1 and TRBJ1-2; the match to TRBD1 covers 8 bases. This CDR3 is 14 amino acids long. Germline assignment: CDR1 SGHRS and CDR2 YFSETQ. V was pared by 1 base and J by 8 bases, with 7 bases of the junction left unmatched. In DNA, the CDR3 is TGCGCCAGCAGCTTGAGTCAGGGGGCCGGAGGCTACACCTTC. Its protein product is CASSLSQGAGGYTF.

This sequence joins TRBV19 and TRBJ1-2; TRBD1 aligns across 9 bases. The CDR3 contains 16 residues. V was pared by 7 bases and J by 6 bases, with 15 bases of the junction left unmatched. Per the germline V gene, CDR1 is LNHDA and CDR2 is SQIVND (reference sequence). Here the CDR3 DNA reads TGTGCCAGTACCCGAAGGAGGGACAGGGTCGAGAATGGCTACACCTTC. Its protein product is CASTRRRDRVENGYTF.

The CDR3 sequence is CASSQDPDSYNEKLFF. The CDR3 region has the DNA TGCGCCAGCAGCCAAGATCCGGACAGTTATAATGAAAAACTGTTTTTT. The chain is built from TRBV4-3 and TRBJ1-4, with D possibly TRBD1 on 6 matching bases. Germline CDR1 reads LGHNA; CDR2 reads YSLEER. Trimming took off 0 bases at V and 4 bases at J, with 12 bases between the two ends. The CDR3 runs 16 residues.

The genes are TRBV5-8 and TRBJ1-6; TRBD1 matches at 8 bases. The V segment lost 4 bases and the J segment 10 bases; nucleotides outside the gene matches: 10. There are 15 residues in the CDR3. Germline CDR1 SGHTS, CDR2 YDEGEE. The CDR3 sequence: CASSVRQGKGSPLHF. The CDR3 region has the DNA TGTGCCAGCAGCGTACGACAGGGGAAAGGATCACCCCTCCACTTT.

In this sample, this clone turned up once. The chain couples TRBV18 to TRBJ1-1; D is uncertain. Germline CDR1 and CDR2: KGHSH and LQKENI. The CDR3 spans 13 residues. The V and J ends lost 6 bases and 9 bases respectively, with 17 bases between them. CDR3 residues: CASSPSEQIQAFF. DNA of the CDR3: TGTGCCAGCTCCCCCTCGGAACAGATTCAAGCTTTCTTT.